The 19 T cell receptor beta chains given below trace back to one sample, sequenced in a study of T-cell memory formation after mild COVID-19. One entry per CDR3 protein, called by TCRdb with MiXCR from the 5' RACE reads. The sample yields roughly 300,000 distinct CDR3 sequences, about 16% seen once. The sequenced material came from PBMCs or a T cell subset sorted from them (not recorded which). The receptors derive from a man younger than 30 who had mild COVID-19 (a few samples of this study predate the infection). Cell type and time point are not known.

V usage is TRBV2 and J usage is TRBJ1-2; unclear D gene. Germline values: CDR1 SNHLY, CDR2 FYNNEI. The CDR3 sequence is 14 residues long. Trimming pared 0 bases from V and 7 bases from J, leaving 12 bases between. The CDR3 nucleotides read TGTGCCAGCAGTGAAGCGCTGGGGTCCGGTGGCTACACCTTC. It specifies CASSEALGSGGYTF.

This chain links TRBV6-5 with TRBJ2-1, with D hard to call. TRBJ2-5 explains the end of the DNA better; the J call may be wrong. Per the germline V gene, CDR1 is MNHEY and CDR2 is SVGAGI. This CDR3 has 13 amino acids. The CDR3 sequence is CASSPHGAETQYF. The CDR3 DNA is TGTGCCAGCAGTCCCCACGGTGCGGAGACCCAGTACTTC.

In this sample, this clonotype turned up a few times. The chain recombines TRBV6-6 with TRBJ2-5, with unresolved D. V was trimmed by 2 bases and J by 0 bases, leaving 4 bases between them. The CDR3 spans 13 residues. Germline lookup yields CDR1 MNHNY and CDR2 SVGAGI (reference sequence). This chain's CDR3 is CASSYLDQETQYF. In DNA, the CDR3 is TGTGCCAGCAGTTACCTAGACCAAGAGACCCAGTACTTC.

The J gene is TRBJ2-2, the V gene TRBV15; 10 bases fit TRBD1. From germline, CDR1 is LNHNV and CDR2 YYDKDF (reference sequence). The V segment lost 6 bases and the J segment 6 bases; nucleotides outside the gene matches: 7. The CDR3 is 15 residues long. The DNA of the CDR3 is TGTGCCACCAGAAAACCGGGACAGGGGTCCGGGGAGCTGTTTTTT. Protein sequence: CATRKPGQGSGELFF.

This clonotype has a handful of counts. This chain uses TRBV2 with TRBJ1-5; D unresolved. This CDR3 contains 13 residues. The germline V and J ends were trimmed by 6 bases and 3 bases, with 9 bases remaining between them. Germline V CDR1 and CDR2: SNHLY, FYNNEI. CDR3 sequence: CASSPPANQPQHF. Here the CDR3 DNA reads TGTGCCAGCAGCCCCCCGGCCAATCAGCCCCAGCATTTT.

The J gene is TRBJ1-6, the V gene TRBV6-5; 7 bases agree with TRBD1. The CDR3 totals 13 residues. J gave up 15 bases and V 4 bases, and 9 bases lay outside the gene matches. The germline V gene has CDR1 MNHEY and CDR2 SVGAGI. CDR3 loop: CASSSTGNEVLHF. DNA for the CDR3: TGTGCCAGCAGTTCGACAGGGAATGAGGTCCTCCACTTT.

The chain combines TRBV4-3 with TRBJ2-1, with 7 positions matching TRBD1. The CDR3 has 18 amino acids. Germline lookup yields CDR1 LGHNA and CDR2 YSLEER. V shed 0 bases, J shed 1 base, and the junction held 9 bases outside the gene matches. CDR3 sequence: CASSQEGYRGSSYNEQFF. The CDR3 DNA reads TGCGCCAGCAGCCAAGAAGGATACAGGGGATCGTCCTACAATGAGCAGTTCTTC.

V and J are TRBV9 and TRBJ2-3, with D possibly being TRBD2 (6 bases). The CDR3 extends over 15 amino acids. The V gene's germline CDR1 is SGDLS and CDR2 YYNGEE. Trimming removed 0 bases from V and 2 bases from J, with 10 bases in between. In nucleotides, the CDR3 is TGTGCCAGCAGCGTAGAGGGACTGATCACAGATACGCAGTATTTT. It translates to CASSVEGLITDTQYF. Complete variable domain (other parts from reference TRBV9 and TRBJ2-3): DSGVTQTPKHLITATGQRVTLRCSPRSGDLSVYWYQQSLDQGLQFLIQYYNGEERAKGNILERFSAQQFPDLHSELNLSSLELGDSALYFCASSVEGLITDTQYFGPGTRLTVL.

This clonotype turned up a few times. The V and J genes are TRBV5-5 and TRBJ2-7; TRBD1 aligns across 7 bases. This CDR3 comprises 14 residues. Trimming at V came to 5 bases and at J to 4 bases, leaving 9 bases not matched to a gene. Germline assignment: CDR1 SGHKS and CDR2 YYEKEE (reference sequence). The CDR3 sequence: CASSLRDRYYEQYV. DNA for the CDR3: TGTGCCAGCAGTCTCCGGGACAGATATTACGAGCAGTACGTC.

This clonotype showed up just a few times. The J gene is TRBJ2-6, the V gene TRBV7-2, with D hard to call. The CDR3 extends over 14 amino acids. V was trimmed by 1 base and J by 3 bases, leaving 4 bases between them. Germline-derived CDR1 and CDR2 are SGHTA and FQGNSA. The CDR3 region has the DNA TGTGCCAGCAGCTTAGGGGGTGGGGCCAACGTCCTGACTTTC. Protein product: CASSLGGGANVLTF.

The chain couples TRBV20-1 to TRBJ1-2; D perhaps matches TRBD1 (5 bases). The CDR3 consists of 13 residues. Germline assignment: CDR1 DFQATT and CDR2 SNEGSKA (reference sequence). V was pared by 3 bases and J by 6 bases, with 14 bases between. Written as DNA, the CDR3 is TGCAGTGCTAGGGGGGGGTATATTGATGGCTACACCTTC. The encoded protein is CSARGGYIDGYTF.

The rearrangement joins TRBV2 to TRBJ2-2; 10 bases are shared with TRBD2. With V trimmed by 5 bases and J by 7 bases, 7 bases remained unmatched. CDR3 size: 15 residues. Per the germline V gene, CDR1 is SNHLY and CDR2 is FYNNEI. CDR3: CASSPRTSGFGELFF. The CDR3 bases are TGTGCCAGCAGTCCCCGGACTAGCGGTTTCGGGGAGCTGTTTTTT.

V and J are TRBV7-6 and TRBJ2-3; perhaps TRBD2 as D (5 bases). The CDR3 spans 14 residues. Germline-derived CDR1 and CDR2 are SGHVS and FNYEAQ. The V end lost 5 bases, the J end lost 3 bases, and 12 bases lay between the germline ends. As DNA, the CDR3 is TGTGCCAGCAGCCGTAGTAGCGTGACAGATACGCAGTATTTT. Its translation: CASSRSSVTDTQYF.

Written as DNA, the CDR3 is TGTGCCAGCAGCTTTGAGTCCGGGACAGCCCAGCATTTT. It specifies CASSFESGTAQHF. The chain combines TRBV5-5 with TRBJ1-5, with TRBD1 matching 7 bases. The CDR3 is 13 amino acids. Germline CDR1 is SGHKS and CDR2 is YYEKEE (reference sequence). V gave up 2 bases and J gave up 11 bases; unmatched junction bases: 7.

The chain is built from TRBV5-1 and TRBJ1-3, with unresolved D. The germline V gene encodes CDR1 SGHRS and CDR2 YFSETQ. V lost 4 bases and J lost 0, with 14 bases in between. The CDR3 spans 16 residues. CDR3 sequence reads: CASSAGQLDSGNTIYF. CDR3 nucleotides: TGCGCCAGCAGCGCCGGCCAACTCGACTCTGGAAACACCATATATTTT. The full variable domain, with the rest looked up from reference TRBV5-1 and TRBJ1-3, is KAGVTQTPRYLIKTRGQQVTLSCSPISGHRSVSWYQQTPGQGLQFLFEYFSETQRNKGNFPGRFSGRQFSNSRSEMNVSTLELGDSALYLCASSAGQLDSGNTIYFGEGSWLTVV.

The table lists this clonotype with a few counts. This chain links TRBV29-1 with TRBJ2-3, with 7 bases lining up with TRBD1. CDR3 size: 14 residues. The V gene's germline CDR1 is SQVTM and CDR2 ANQGSEA. Trimming took 7 bases from V and 0 from J; bases not matched to a gene: 7. As DNA, the CDR3 is TGCAGCGCTTTGGGACAGTCGAGCACAGATACGCAGTATTTT. This codes for CSALGQSSTDTQYF.

This clonotype has just a few counts. The V gene is TRBV5-6, the J gene TRBJ2-7; 7 bases agree with TRBD1. CDR3 length: 11 residues. Germline V gene sequence: CDR1 SGHDT, CDR2 YYEEEE. With V trimmed by 3 bases and J by 12 bases, 6 bases remained unmatched. The CDR3 is CASSYGQDMYF. CDR3 DNA: TGTGCCAGCAGCTACGGACAGGACATGTACTTC.

The CDR3 nucleotides are TGCGCCAGCAGCTTGAGGGGGACAGGGTTCTACGAGCAGTACTTC. Translating gives CASSLRGTGFYEQYF. The rearrangement uses TRBV5-1 and TRBJ2-7, with 9 bases that match TRBD1. The germline V gene has CDR1 SGHRS and CDR2 YFSETQ. V lost 1 base, J lost 3 bases, and 5 bases stayed unmatched. This CDR3 is 15 amino acids long. Full variable domain (rest looked up from reference TRBV5-1 and TRBJ2-7): KAGVTQTPRYLIKTRGQQVTLSCSPISGHRSVSWYQQTPGQGLQFLFEYFSETQRNKGNFPGRFSGRQFSNSRSEMNVSTLELGDSALYLCASSLRGTGFYEQYFGPGTRLTVT.

The gene calls are TRBV7-2 and TRBJ2-1; 12 positions agree with TRBD2. The J segment lost 9 bases and the V segment lost 5 bases, leaving 8 bases of the junction unmatched. Germline CDR1 reads SGHTA; CDR2 reads FQGNSA. CDR3 length equals 15 residues. The CDR3: CASSRTSGAVGEQFF. CDR3 coding DNA: TGTGCCAGCAGCCGGACTAGCGGGGCGGTCGGTGAGCAGTTCTTC.